This TCR beta chain was documented in a study of long-term antiretroviral therapy in people with HIV. Runs used v3.0 of the immunoSEQ assay and were done at survey level. The repertoire was sequenced with immunoSEQ multiplex PCR; TCRdb's copy has only in-frame clones and lacks some. Of under 50,000 clones detected, approximately 94% appear once; the ten largest clones hold less than 2.5%. As for this clone: Its antigen is currently unknown.

CDR1 and CDR2 from the germline V gene are SGHRS and YFSETQ. The CDR3 runs to 13 residues. V was pared by 5 bases and J by 6 bases, with 8 bases of the junction left unmatched. Notes on the study in general: ART preceded a rise in diversity that nonetheless stayed lower than in transplant donor controls.

The gene calls are TRBV5-1 and TRBJ2-7; 7 positions agree with TRBD2. The source of this sequence is a man aged 25-45 years with HIV. The sample was unsorted PBMCs, taken 9 to 9.5 years after starting antiretroviral therapy. Written as DNA, the CDR3 is TGCGCCAGCAGGGACCCATCGGGGGGCGAGCAGTACTTC. It yields the protein CASRDPSGGEQYF.